Listed below are T cell receptor beta chains from one sample, sequenced in a study of blood T cell repertoires in COVID-19. Some clones are missing from TCRdb's copy, which holds only in-frame ones; the method was immunoSEQ multiplex PCR. This sample carries 250,000 or so clones, around 93% of them seen once, and the ten largest clones take about 3%. The sample comprised PBMCs or T cells enriched from blood (not recorded which). The receptors here all came from a man aged 35 to 55 who had been exposed to COVID-19. The CDR3 runs from the conserved cysteine through the conserved F or W. A D gene is named only where the DNA matches it firmly. Rows give clone size only sometimes, using once, few, many, or a class for an expanded clone.

D: TRBD2; size: -; V: TRBV5-6; J: TRBJ2-5; DNA: TGTGCCAGCAGCCCCGGGACTATACAAGAGACCCAGTACTTC; CDR3: CASSPGTIQETQYF
D: TRBD1; size: -; V: TRBV27; J: TRBJ1-5; DNA: TGTGCCAGCAGTCTGGGACAGGGAAATCAGCCCCAGCATTTT; CDR3: CASSLGQGNQPQHF
D: TRBD1; size: -; V: TRBV24-1; J: TRBJ1-2; DNA: TGTGCCACCAGTGAAGGGGGCTGGAATGGCTACACCTTC; CDR3: CATSEGGWNGYTF
D: -; size: -; V: TRBV5-1; J: TRBJ1-3; DNA: TGCGCCAGCAGCTTGTCAGGGACTGGAAACACCATATATTTT; CDR3: CASSLSGTGNTIYF
D: TRBD2; size: -; V: TRBV6-4; J: TRBJ2-2; DNA: TGTGCCAGCAAAAGACTAGCGGGAGACACCGGGGAGCTGTTTTTT; CDR3: CASKRLAGDTGELFF
D: TRBD1; size: -; V: TRBV9; J: TRBJ2-5; DNA: TGTGCCAGCAGCGTAGTAGGCAGGGGGCAAGAGACCCAGTACTTC; CDR3: CASSVVGRGQETQYF
D: -; size: once; V: TRBV7-3; J: TRBJ2-6; DNA: TGTGCCAGCAGCTTAGAACCAGGGGTGGCCAACGTCCTGACTTTC; CDR3: CASSLEPGVANVLTF
D: -; size: -; V: TRBV30; J: TRBJ2-2; DNA: TGTGCCTGGAATCGGGCCGGGGAGCTGTTTTTT; CDR3: CAWNRAGELFF
D: TRBD2; size: -; V: TRBV11-3; J: TRBJ2-5; DNA: TGTGCCAGCAGCCCCGGAGGGAGGGGAGGAGAGACCCAGTACTTC; CDR3: CASSPGGRGGETQYF
D: -; size: -; V: TRBV5-1; J: TRBJ1-2; DNA: TGCGCCAGCAGCTTAGGGGGTAGCTATGGCTACACCTTC; CDR3: CASSLGGSYGYTF
D: -; size: once; V: TRBV6-2/TRBV6-3; J: TRBJ1-1; DNA: TGTGCCAGCAGTCGTGCTAACAGGGTAGCCACTGAAGCTTTCTTT; CDR3: CASSRANRVATEAFF
D: TRBD1; size: -; V: TRBV27; J: TRBJ2-3; DNA: TGTGCCAGCAGCTCCGGGACAGACAGCACAGATACGCAGTATTTT; CDR3: CASSSGTDSTDTQYF
D: -; size: -; V: TRBV6-5; J: TRBJ2-2; DNA: TGTGCCAGTCCTAGGCTCACCACCGGGGAGCTGTTTTTT; CDR3: CASPRLTTGELFF
D: -; size: -; V: TRBV6-2/TRBV6-3; J: TRBJ2-7; DNA: TGTGCCAGCAGCATGGAGGTCTACGAGCAGTACTTC; CDR3: CASSMEVYEQYF
D: TRBD2; size: -; V: TRBV15; J: TRBJ2-3; DNA: TGTGCCACCAGCAGAGCGAGGACTAGCGGGACAGATACGCAGTATTTT; CDR3: CATSRARTSGTDTQYF
D: -; size: -; V: TRBV2; J: TRBJ1-2; DNA: TGTGCCAGCAGCGACGGACACCAAAAGGGCTACACCTTC; CDR3: CASSDGHQKGYTF
D: TRBD1; size: -; V: TRBV10-2; J: TRBJ1-5; DNA: TGCGCCACCAGACAGGGTAATCAGCCCCAGCATTTT; CDR3: CATRQGNQPQHF
D: TRBD2; size: -; V: TRBV9; J: TRBJ2-1; DNA: TGTGCCAGCAGCACCCACTTAGCGGGAGGTACATACAATGAGCAGTTCTTC; CDR3: CASSTHLAGGTYNEQFF
D: -; size: -; V: TRBV28; J: TRBJ2-1; DNA: TGTGCCAGCAGTTTCGGGGACAACTACAATGAGCAGTTCTTC; CDR3: CASSFGDNYNEQFF
D: -; size: -; V: TRBV9; J: TRBJ2-1; DNA: TGTGCCAGCAGCGTTGCCACAGGGTGGGGTGGCTCCTACAATGAGCAGTTCTTC; CDR3: CASSVATGWGGSYNEQFF
D: -; size: -; V: TRBV21-1; J: TRBJ1-1; DNA: TGTGCCAGCAGCAACTCCAGCGGACAGGGAAGAGGGAACACTGAAGCTTTCTTT; CDR3: CASSNSSGQGRGNTEAFF
D: TRBD2; size: -; V: TRBV28; J: TRBJ2-4; DNA: TGTGCCAGCTCCGGGGGGGGTATGGGAAACATTCAGTACTTC; CDR3: CASSGGGMGNIQYF
D: -; size: -; V: TRBV11-3; J: TRBJ1-5; DNA: TGTGCCAGCAGCCCACGCCCCAATGGTGGCTGGAATCAGCCCCAGCATTTT; CDR3: CASSPRPNGGWNQPQHF
D: -; size: -; V: TRBV9; J: TRBJ1-1; DNA: TGTGCCAGCAGCCCCAAGGGGGGGTTGGACACTGAAGCTTTCTTT; CDR3: CASSPKGGLDTEAFF
D: -; size: once; V: TRBV9; J: TRBJ2-7; DNA: TGTGCCAGCAGCGTAGTGGCAGGGCTCGAGCAGTACTTC; CDR3: CASSVVAGLEQYF
D: -; size: -; V: TRBV5-1; J: TRBJ1-3; DNA: TGCGCCAGCAGCTTCACAGGTTCCTCTGGAAACACCATATATTTT; CDR3: CASSFTGSSGNTIYF
D: -; size: once; V: TRBV29-1; J: TRBJ2-7; DNA: TGCAGCGTTGAGGTTTGGACAGAGACCTACGAGCAGTACTTC; CDR3: CSVEVWTETYEQYF
D: -; size: -; V: TRBV2; J: TRBJ2-7; DNA: TGTGCCAGCAGTCCCTACCACGAGCAGTACTTC; CDR3: CASSPYHEQYF
D: TRBD2; size: -; V: TRBV6-5; J: TRBJ2-5; DNA: TGTGCCAGCAGTTACTCAATACGGGAGGGGGTGGAGACCCAGTACTTC; CDR3: CASSYSIREGVETQYF
D: TRBD2; size: -; V: TRBV28; J: TRBJ2-1; DNA: TGTGCCAGCAGTTTATTACTCCTGACTAGCGGATACAATGAGCAGTTCTTC; CDR3: CASSLLLLTSGYNEQFF
D: -; size: -; V: TRBV29-1; J: TRBJ2-3; DNA: TGCAGCGCAGACTCCTCGAGCACAGATACGCAGTATTTT; CDR3: CSADSSSTDTQYF
D: -; size: -; V: TRBV11-2; J: TRBJ2-1; DNA: TGTGCCAGCAGCCCCCCGTATTACAATGAGCAGTTCTTC; CDR3: CASSPPYYNEQFF
D: -; size: -; V: TRBV7-8; J: TRBJ1-2; DNA: TGTGCCAGCAGCTTAGGGGACACCCTGCGGGGCTACACCTTC; CDR3: CASSLGDTLRGYTF
D: -; size: -; V: TRBV2; J: TRBJ1-4; DNA: TGTGCCAGCAGTGAATTTGCGGGAGATAATGAAAAACTGTTTTTT; CDR3: CASSEFAGDNEKLFF
D: -; size: -; V: TRBV7-6; J: TRBJ2-3; DNA: TGTGCCAGCAGCTTAGTGCGGGACCTAGGCACAGATACGCAGTATTTT; CDR3: CASSLVRDLGTDTQYF
D: -; size: -; V: TRBV27; J: TRBJ2-1; DNA: TGTGCCAGCAGTTTATTGGCGGGAACCTACAATGAGCAGTTCTTC; CDR3: CASSLLAGTYNEQFF
D: TRBD1; size: -; V: TRBV9; J: TRBJ2-5; DNA: TGTGCCAGCAGCCCGAAAATGAACAGGGGTGAGACCCAGTACTTC; CDR3: CASSPKMNRGETQYF
D: -; size: -; V: TRBV28; J: TRBJ2-5; DNA: TGTGCCAGCAGTTCCTCAGGGTCTCAAGAGACCCAGTACTTC; CDR3: CASSSSGSQETQYF
D: -; size: -; V: TRBV6-4; J: TRBJ2-1; DNA: TGTGCCAGCAGGGGAGGGGGGGCCCCGTACAATGAGCAGTTCTTC; CDR3: CASRGGGAPYNEQFF
D: TRBD2; size: -; V: TRBV9; J: TRBJ2-1; DNA: TGTGCCAGCAGTCCCTACGGGAGCGGGACGGTAAATGAGCAGTTCTTC; CDR3: CASSPYGSGTVNEQFF
D: -; size: -; V: TRBV7-8; J: TRBJ2-1; DNA: TGTGCCAGCAGCTTAGCCCCCAACAATGAGCAGTTCTTC; CDR3: CASSLAPNNEQFF
D: TRBD1; size: -; V: TRBV30; J: TRBJ2-2; DNA: TGTGCCTCTCCAGGGACAGAGAACACCGGGGAGCTGTTTTTT; CDR3: CASPGTENTGELFF
D: TRBD1; size: -; V: TRBV5-4; J: TRBJ1-3; DNA: TGTGCCAGCAGCTTGGGGACAGGGAGAAACACCATATATTTT; CDR3: CASSLGTGRNTIYF